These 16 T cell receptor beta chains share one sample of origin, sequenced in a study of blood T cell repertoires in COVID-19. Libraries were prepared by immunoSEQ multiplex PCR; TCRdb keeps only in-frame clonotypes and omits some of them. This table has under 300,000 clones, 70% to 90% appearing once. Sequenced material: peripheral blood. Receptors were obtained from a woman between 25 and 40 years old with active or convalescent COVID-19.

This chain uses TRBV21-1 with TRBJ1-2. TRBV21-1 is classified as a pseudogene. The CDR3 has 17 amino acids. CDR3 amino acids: CASSKEIKGGTLYGYTF. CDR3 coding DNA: TGTGCCAGCAGCAAAGAAATAAAGGGAGGGACACTCTATGGCTACACCTTC.

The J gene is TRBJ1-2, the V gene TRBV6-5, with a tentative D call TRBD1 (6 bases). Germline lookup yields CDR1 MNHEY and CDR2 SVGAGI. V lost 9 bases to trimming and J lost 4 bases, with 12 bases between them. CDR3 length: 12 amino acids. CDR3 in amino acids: CASTQGSYGYTF. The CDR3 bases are TGTGCCAGTACGCAGGGGTCCTATGGCTACACCTTC.

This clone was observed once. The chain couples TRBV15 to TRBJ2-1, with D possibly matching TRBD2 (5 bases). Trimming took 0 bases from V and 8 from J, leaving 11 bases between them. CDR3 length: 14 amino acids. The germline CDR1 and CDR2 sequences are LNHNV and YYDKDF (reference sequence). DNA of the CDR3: TGTGCCACCAGCAGAGAAGGAGAGGAGGATGAGCAGTTCTTC. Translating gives CATSREGEEDEQFF.

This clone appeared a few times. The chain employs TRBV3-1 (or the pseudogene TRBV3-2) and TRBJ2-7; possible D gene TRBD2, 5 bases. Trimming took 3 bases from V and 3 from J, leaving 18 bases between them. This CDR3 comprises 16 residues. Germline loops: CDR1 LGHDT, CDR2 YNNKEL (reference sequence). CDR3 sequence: CASSHHGSGGGYEQYF. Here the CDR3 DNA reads TGTGCCAGCAGCCATCATGGGTCAGGCGGAGGCTACGAGCAGTACTTC.

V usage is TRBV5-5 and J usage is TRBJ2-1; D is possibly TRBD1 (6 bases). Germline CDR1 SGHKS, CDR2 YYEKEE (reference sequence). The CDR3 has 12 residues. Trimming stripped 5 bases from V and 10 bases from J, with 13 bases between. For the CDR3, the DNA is TGTGCCAGCAGTTACCCTGGGACAGAGCAGTTCTTC. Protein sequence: CASSYPGTEQFF.

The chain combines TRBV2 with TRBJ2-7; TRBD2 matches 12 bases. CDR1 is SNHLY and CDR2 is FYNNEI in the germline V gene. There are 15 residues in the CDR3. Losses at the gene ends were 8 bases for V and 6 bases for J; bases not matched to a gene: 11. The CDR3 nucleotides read TGTGCCAGCGGGGGGACTAGCGGGCCCGCGAGCGAGCAGTACTTC. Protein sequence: CASGGTSGPASEQYF.

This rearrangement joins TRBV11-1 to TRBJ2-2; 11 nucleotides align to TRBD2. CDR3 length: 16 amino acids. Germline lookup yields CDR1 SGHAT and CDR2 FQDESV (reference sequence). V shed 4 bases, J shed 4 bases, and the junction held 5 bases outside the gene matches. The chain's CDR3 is CASSYLAGGGTGELFF. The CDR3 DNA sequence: TGTGCCAGCAGCTATCTAGCGGGGGGTGGCACCGGGGAGCTGTTTTTT.

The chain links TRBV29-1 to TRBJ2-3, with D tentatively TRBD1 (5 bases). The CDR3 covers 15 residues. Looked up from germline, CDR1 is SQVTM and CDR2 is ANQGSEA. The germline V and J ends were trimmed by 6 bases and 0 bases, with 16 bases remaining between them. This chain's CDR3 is CSVGHSRFSTDTQYF. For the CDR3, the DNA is TGCAGCGTGGGGCATTCGCGCTTCAGCACAGATACGCAGTATTTT.

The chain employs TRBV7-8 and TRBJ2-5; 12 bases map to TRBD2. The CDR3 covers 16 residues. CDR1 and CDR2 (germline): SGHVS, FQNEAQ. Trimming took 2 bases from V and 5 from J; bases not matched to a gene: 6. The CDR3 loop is CASSLLQLAGGETQYF. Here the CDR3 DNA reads TGTGCCAGCAGCTTATTGCAACTAGCGGGGGGTGAGACCCAGTACTTC.

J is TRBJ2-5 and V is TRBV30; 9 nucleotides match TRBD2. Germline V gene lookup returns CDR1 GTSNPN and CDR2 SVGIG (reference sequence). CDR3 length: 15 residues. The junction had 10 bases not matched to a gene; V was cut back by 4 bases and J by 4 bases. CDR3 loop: CAWNRGGSGGETQYF. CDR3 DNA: TGTGCCTGGAACCGGGGTGGTAGCGGGGGAGAGACCCAGTACTTC. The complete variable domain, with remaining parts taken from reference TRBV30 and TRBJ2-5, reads SQTIHQWPATLVQPVGSPLSLECTVEGTSNPNLYWYRQAAGRGLQLLFYSVGIGQISSEVPQNLSASRPQDRQFILSSKKLLLSDSGFYLCAWNRGGSGGETQYFGPGTRLLVL.

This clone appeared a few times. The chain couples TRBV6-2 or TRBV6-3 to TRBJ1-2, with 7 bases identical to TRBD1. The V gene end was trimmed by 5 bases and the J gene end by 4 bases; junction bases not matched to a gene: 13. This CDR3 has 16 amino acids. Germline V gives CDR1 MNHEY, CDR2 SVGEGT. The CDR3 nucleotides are TGTGCCAGCAGTCTTACCGGGACAGATTCTTTCTATGGCTACACCTTC. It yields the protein CASSLTGTDSFYGYTF.

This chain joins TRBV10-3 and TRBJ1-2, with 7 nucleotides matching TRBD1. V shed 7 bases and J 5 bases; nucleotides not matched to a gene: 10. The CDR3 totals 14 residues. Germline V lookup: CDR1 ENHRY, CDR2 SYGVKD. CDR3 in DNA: TGTGCCATCAACGGGCAGGGGGGAATGTATGGCTACACCTTC. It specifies CAINGQGGMYGYTF.

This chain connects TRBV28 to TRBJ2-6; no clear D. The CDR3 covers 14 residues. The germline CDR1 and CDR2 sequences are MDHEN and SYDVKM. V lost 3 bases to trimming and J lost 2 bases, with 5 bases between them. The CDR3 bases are TGTGCCAGCAGTTTTTACACTGGGGCCAACGTCCTGACTTTC. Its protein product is CASSFYTGANVLTF.

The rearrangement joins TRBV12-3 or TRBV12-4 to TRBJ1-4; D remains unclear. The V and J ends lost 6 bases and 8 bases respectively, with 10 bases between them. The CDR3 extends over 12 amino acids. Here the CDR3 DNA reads TGTGCCAGCAGGCTAGGCATCGAAAAACTGTTTTTT. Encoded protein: CASRLGIEKLFF.

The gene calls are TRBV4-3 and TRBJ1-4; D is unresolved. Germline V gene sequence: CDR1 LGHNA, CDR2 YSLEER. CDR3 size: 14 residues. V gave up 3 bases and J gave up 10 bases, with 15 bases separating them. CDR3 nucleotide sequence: TGCGCCAGCAGCCAGTTAGCCATACCCGGAAAACTGTTTTTT. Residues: CASSQLAIPGKLFF.

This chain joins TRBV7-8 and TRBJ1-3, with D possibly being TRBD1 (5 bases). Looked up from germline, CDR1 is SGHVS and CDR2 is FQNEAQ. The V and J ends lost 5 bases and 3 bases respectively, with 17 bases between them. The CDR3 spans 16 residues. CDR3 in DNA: TGTGCCAGCAGCCGGCGGGACGGCTTCTTTGGAAACACCATATATTTT. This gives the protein CASSRRDGFFGNTIYF.